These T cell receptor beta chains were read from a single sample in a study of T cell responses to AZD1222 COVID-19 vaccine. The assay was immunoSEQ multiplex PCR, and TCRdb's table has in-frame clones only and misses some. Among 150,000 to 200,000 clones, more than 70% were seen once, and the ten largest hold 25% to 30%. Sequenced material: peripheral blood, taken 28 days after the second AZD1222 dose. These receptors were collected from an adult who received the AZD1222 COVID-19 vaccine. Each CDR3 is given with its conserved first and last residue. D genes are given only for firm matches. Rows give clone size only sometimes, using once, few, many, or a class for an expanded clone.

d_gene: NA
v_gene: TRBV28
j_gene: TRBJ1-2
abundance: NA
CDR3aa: CASSPSGAGAGGYTF
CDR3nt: TGTGCCAGCAGCCCATCCGGGGCAGGGGCGGGCGGCTACACCTTC

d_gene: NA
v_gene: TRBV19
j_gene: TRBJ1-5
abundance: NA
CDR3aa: CASSIELVGNQPQHF
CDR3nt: TGTGCCAGTAGTATCGAACTTGTGGGCAATCAGCCCCAGCATTTT

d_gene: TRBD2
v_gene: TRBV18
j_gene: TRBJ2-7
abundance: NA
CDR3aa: CASSTSGRAYEQYF
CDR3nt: TGTGCCAGCTCAACTAGCGGGAGGGCATACGAGCAGTACTTC

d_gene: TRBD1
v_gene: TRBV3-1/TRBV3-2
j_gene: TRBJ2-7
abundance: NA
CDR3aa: CASSQGQGAVEQYF
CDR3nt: TGTGCCAGCAGCCAAGGACAGGGAGCGGTCGAGCAGTACTTC

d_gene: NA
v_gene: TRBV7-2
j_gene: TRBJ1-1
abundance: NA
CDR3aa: CASSAGRGTEAFF
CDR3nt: TGTGCCAGCAGCGCCGGGAGGGGCACTGAAGCTTTCTTT

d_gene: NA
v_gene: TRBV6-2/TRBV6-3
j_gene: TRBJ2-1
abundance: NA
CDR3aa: CASSPQGHNEQFF
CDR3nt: TGTGCCAGCAGCCCCCAGGGGCACAATGAGCAGTTCTTC

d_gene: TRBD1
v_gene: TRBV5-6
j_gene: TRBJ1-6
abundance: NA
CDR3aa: CASSLGSGTANSPLHF
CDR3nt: TGTGCCAGCAGCTTGGGTTCCGGGACAGCTAATTCACCCCTCCACTTT

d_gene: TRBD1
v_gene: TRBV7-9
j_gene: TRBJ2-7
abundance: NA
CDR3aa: CASSWEPGQGSYEQYF
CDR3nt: TGTGCCAGCAGCTGGGAACCGGGACAGGGATCGTACGAGCAGTACTTC

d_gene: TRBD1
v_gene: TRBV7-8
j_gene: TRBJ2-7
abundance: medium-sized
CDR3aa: CASSLSGTVKHEQYF
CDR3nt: TGTGCCAGCAGCTTGTCCGGGACAGTTAAGCACGAGCAGTACTTC

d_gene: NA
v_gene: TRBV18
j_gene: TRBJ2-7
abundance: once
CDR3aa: CASSPGGEQYF
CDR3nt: TGTGCCAGCTCACCCGGTGGCGAGCAGTACTTC

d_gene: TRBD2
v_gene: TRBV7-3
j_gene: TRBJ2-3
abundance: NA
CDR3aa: CASSPVAGSTDTQYF
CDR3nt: TGTGCCAGCAGCCCAGTAGCGGGTAGCACAGATACGCAGTATTTT

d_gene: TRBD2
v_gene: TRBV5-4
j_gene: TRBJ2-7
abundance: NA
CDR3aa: CASTPGEGREQYF
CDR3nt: TGTGCCAGCACCCCGGGGGAGGGCCGCGAGCAGTACTTC

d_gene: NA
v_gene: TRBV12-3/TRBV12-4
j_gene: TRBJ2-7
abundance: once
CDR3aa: CASSRTSEQYF
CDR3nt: TGTGCCAGCAGCCGGACATCCGAGCAGTACTTC

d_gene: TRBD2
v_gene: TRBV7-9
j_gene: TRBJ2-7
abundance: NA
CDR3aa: CASSSSGRAYEQYF
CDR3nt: TGTGCCAGCAGCAGTAGCGGGAGGGCCTACGAGCAGTACTTC

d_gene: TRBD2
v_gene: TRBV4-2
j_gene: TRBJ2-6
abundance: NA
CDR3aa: CASSQGGEGPIFSGANVLTF
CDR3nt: TGTGCCAGCAGCCAAGGAGGGGAGGGGCCGATCTTCTCTGGGGCCAACGTCCTGACTTTC

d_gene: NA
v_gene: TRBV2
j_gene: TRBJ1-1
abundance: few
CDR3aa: CASSELGPSEAFF
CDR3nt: TGTGCCAGCAGTGAGTTAGGGCCGTCTGAAGCTTTCTTT

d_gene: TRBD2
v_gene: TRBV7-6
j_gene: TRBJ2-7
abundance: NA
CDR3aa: CASSLGLSGSHEQYF
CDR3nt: TGTGCCAGCAGCTTAGGTCTTAGCGGGAGCCACGAGCAGTACTTC

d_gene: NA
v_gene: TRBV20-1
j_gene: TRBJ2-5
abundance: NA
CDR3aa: CSASPSKAKGETQYF
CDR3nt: TGCAGTGCTAGTCCCTCAAAGGCCAAGGGGGAGACCCAGTACTTC

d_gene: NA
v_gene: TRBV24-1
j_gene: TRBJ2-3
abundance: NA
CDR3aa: CATSDEGDTQYF
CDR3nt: TGTGCCACCAGTGATGAGGGAGATACGCAGTATTTT

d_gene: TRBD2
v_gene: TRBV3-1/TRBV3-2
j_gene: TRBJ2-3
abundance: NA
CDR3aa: CASSQGGDTQYF
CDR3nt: TGTGCCAGCAGCCAGGGGGGGGATACGCAGTATTTT

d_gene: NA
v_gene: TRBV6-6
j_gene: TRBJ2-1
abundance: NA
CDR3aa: CASSYSNTHNEQFF
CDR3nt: TGTGCCAGCAGTTACTCGAATACCCACAATGAGCAGTTCTTC

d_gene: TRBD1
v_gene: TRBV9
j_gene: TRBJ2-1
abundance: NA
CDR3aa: CASSPGGTGTRQFF
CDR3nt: TGTGCCAGCAGCCCAGGGGGAACTGGGACGCGGCAGTTCTTC

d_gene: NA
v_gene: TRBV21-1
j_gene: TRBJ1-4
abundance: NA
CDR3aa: CASSRFRDRLEKLFF
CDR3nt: TGTGCCAGCAGCCGATTCCGGGACAGACTTGAAAAACTGTTTTTT

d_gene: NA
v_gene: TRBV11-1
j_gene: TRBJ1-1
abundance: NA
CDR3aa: CASSVAGWSGTFF
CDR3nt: TGTGCCAGCAGCGTAGCAGGGTGGAGTGGGACTTTCTTT

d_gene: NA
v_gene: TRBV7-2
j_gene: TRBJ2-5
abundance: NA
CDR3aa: CASSLRPDRTAMGTQYF
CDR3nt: TGTGCCAGCAGCTTACGGCCGGATAGGACAGCGATGGGGACCCAGTACTTC

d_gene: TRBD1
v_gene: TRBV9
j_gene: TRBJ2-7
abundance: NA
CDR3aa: CASSETGTGGYEQYF
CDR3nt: TGTGCCAGCAGCGAAACCGGGACAGGGGGTTATGAGCAGTACTTC

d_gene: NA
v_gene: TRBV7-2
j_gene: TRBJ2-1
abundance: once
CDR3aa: CASSSLVNEQFF
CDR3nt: TGTGCCAGCAGCTCCTTGGTAAATGAGCAGTTCTTC

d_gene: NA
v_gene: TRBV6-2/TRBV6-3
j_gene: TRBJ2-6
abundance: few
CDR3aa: CASSPPGANVLTF
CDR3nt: TGTGCCAGCAGCCCCCCTGGGGCCAACGTCCTGACTTTC

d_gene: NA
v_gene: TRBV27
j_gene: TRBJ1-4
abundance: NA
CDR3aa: CASSFRWNEKLFF
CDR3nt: TGTGCCAGCAGTTTTAGGTGGAATGAAAAACTGTTTTTT

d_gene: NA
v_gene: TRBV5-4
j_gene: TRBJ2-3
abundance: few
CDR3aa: CASSLQGAASTDTQYF
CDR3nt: TGTGCCAGCAGCTTGCAGGGCGCCGCTAGCACAGATACGCAGTATTTT

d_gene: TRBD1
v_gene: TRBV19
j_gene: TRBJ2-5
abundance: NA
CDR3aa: CASSTTGGSGETQYF
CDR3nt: TGTGCCAGTAGTACCACAGGGGGCTCGGGAGAGACCCAGTACTTC

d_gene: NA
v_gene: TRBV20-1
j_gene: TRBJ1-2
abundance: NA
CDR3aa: CSASRGYTF
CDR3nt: TGCAGTGCTTCCAGAGGCTACACCTTC

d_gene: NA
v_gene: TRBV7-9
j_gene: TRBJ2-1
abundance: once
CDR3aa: CASNRDGYNEQFF
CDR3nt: TGTGCCAGCAACCGGGACGGTTACAATGAGCAGTTCTTC

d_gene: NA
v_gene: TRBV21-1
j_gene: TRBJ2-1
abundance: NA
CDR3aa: CASPFPRPYNEQFF
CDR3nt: TGTGCCAGCCCTTTCCCGCGGCCATACAATGAGCAGTTCTTC

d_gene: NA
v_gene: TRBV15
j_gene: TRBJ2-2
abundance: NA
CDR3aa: CATSRAPRRSTGELFF
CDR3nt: TGTGCCACCAGCAGAGCCCCCCGCAGGAGCACCGGGGAGCTGTTTTTT

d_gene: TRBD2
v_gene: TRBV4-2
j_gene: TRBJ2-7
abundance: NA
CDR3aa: CASSQIAGVTYEQYF
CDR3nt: TGTGCCAGCAGCCAGATAGCGGGAGTGACCTACGAGCAGTACTTC

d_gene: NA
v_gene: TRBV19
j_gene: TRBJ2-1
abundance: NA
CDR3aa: CAGGRGGLGEQFF
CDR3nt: TGTGCCGGGGGCCGGGGAGGGCTTGGTGAGCAGTTCTTC

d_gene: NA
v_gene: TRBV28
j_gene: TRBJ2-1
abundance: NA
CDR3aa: CASSLPTPRDKEQFF
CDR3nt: TGTGCCAGCAGTTTACCAACCCCGAGGGACAAGGAGCAGTTCTTC